The TCR beta chain under discussion was sequenced for a study of T cells after yellow fever vaccination (dated by TCRdb to between 2018 and 2020). For context, the study as a whole: Libraries from fractions with low cell numbers were prepared with the SMART-Seq v4 Ultra Low Input RNA kit. Blood samples were taken at several timepoints before and after primary and secondary immunization, and bulk PBMC replicates and cell subsets were isolated. Bulk TCR alpha and beta repertoires were sequenced longitudinally to track T-cell clones before and after primary and booster YFV17D yellow fever vaccination. The cohort comprised two healthy male donors, one aged 18 to 30 and one aged 30 to 40 years. Paper-wide results and their limitations: Most clones expanded after primary vaccination (96% of CD4 and roughly 91% of CD8) were re-detected after the booster, suggesting that broad memory maintenance occurred. A small share of clonotypes occurred in both CD4 and CD8 compartments, likely arising from convergent recombination. The secondary T-cell response was found to be weaker but faster than the primary response, with a peak reached on day 5 rather than on day 15. FACS-sorted repertoires could contain abundant contaminating clonotypes from the bulk population, so computational filtering was required. Because only a couple of donors were included in the study, the extent to which the findings can be generalized is limited.

This clonotype has a handful of counts. The antigen it recognizes is unknown. It has no much larger one-base neighbor in the sample; base qualities were not kept. Counted from cysteine to phenylalanine, this CDR3 has 16 amino acids. Only the CDR3 DNA stays, 48 bases, in frame from base 1. V loses 6 bases, J loses 4 bases, and the germline ends lie 19 bases apart. The sample's treatment or condition, from its label and the paper: live attenuated yellow fever vaccine strain. At every blood-draw timepoint, two biological replicates of bulk PBMCs were collected. A standard Ficoll-Paque protocol was used to isolate PBMCs from peripheral blood. TriZol was used to extract RNA from bulk PBMCs, from CD4 and CD8 fractions, and from dextramer-positive and dextramer-negative fractions. For sequencing, an Illumina NovaSeq 6000 was employed. Synthesis of TCR cDNA relied on 5'RACE template switching, a step that introduced a universal primer site along with unique molecular identifiers. cDNA synthesis was primed from both the TCR alpha and TCR beta constant segments. Libraries were amplified in two PCR steps, with sample barcodes and sequencing adapters added in the second step. Sequencing of libraries was performed on Illumina HiSeq 2500 (2x100 bp) or NovaSeq (2x150 bp). Per the original workflow: Reads were demultiplexed and collapsed into UMI consensus sequences with MIGEC, and V(D)J alignment was performed with MiXCR. Vaccine-responding clonotypes were defined with edgeR using replicate PBMC samples, requiring FDR below 0.01 and a log2 fold change above 5 up to day 15. Each bulk clonotype received a CD4 or CD8 identity based on whether the sequenced CD4 or CD8 repertoire contained that clonotype at higher abundance. TCRdb redid the processing of the public reads, applying fastp at Q25 and MiXCR, and retained in-frame beta chains. Each CDR3 protein appears once, grouped with its most common genes and DNA. Here the V and J calls rest on TCRdb's processing, not on the authors' analysis. Across this sample there are more than 200,000 distinct CDR3 sequences, with about 3.7% seen only once. Together, the top ten hold around 19% of the sample.

The receptor comes from a man aged 18 to 35 who received the YFV17D yellow fever vaccine. The chain is made from TRBV12-3 or TRBV12-4 and TRBJ1-5; there is no confident call for the D gene. The sample was PBMCs, taken 15 days after the yellow fever booster vaccination. The CDR3 region: CASRYSPAALNQPQHF. The nucleotides are TGTGCCAGCAGATATTCTCCGGCGGCGCTAAATCAGCCCCAGCATTTT.